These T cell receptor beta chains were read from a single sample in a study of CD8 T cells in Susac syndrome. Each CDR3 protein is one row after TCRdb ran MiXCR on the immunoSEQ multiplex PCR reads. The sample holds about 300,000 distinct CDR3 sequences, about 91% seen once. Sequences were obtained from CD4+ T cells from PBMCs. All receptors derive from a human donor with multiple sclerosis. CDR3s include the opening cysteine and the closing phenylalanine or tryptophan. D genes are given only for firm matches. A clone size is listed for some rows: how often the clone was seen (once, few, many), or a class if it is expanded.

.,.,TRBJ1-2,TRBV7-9,TGTGCCAGCAGCTTAGCGGGAGGGGTAGCAGCGCGTGGCTACACCTTC,CASSLAGGVAARGYTF
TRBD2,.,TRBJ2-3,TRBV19,TGTGCCAGTAGTATGGGGAGGGGAACAGATACGCAGTATTTT,CASSMGRGTDTQYF
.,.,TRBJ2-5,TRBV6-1,TGTGCCAGCCGGAGCAGCGGCCAAGAGACCCAGTACTTC,CASRSSGQETQYF
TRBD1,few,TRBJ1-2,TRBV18,TGTGCCAGCTCACCCCCGGGACAGGGGTATGGCTACACCTTC,CASSPPGQGYGYTF
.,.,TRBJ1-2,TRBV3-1,TGTGCCAGCAGCCTTCGCAGGGTTGGCTACACCTTC,CASSLRRVGYTF
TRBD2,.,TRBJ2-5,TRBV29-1,TGCAGCGCCGGGGGAGGGACGCAAGAGACCCAGTACTTC,CSAGGGTQETQYF
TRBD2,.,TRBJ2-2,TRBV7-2,TGTGCCAGCAGCTTGTGGACTAGCGGGGGTAGGGGGGAGCTGTTTTTT,CASSLWTSGGRGELFF
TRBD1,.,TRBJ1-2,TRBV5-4,TGTGCCAGCAGCTCTAGGACAGGGGGCCCACCCATCTATGGCTACACCTTC,CASSSRTGGPPIYGYTF
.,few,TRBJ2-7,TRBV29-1,TGCAGCGTTGGACCCGACGAGGCCCACGAGCAGTACTTC,CSVGPDEAHEQYF
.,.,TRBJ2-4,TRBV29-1,TGCAGCGCCGGGGCAGGGATTGGTAACATTCAGTACTTC,CSAGAGIGNIQYF
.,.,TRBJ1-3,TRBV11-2,TGTGCCAGCAGCGTTCCGGGGGCTCGCTCTGGAAACACCATATATTTT,CASSVPGARSGNTIYF
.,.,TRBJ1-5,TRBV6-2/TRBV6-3,TGTGCCAGCAGTGACATCCAGGGACAAAATCAGCCCCAGCATTTT,CASSDIQGQNQPQHF
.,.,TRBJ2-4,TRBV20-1,TGCAGTGCTAAGCAGGGGGAGGGCAAAAACATTCAGTACTTC,CSAKQGEGKNIQYF
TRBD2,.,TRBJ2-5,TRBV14,TGTGCCAGCAGCCCCTCTAGCGGGAGGACGGAGACCCAGTACTTC,CASSPSSGRTETQYF
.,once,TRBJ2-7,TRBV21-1,TGTGCCAGCAGCAAAGGGGAAAAGACTATGGAGTGCTACGAGCAGTACTTC,CASSKGEKTMECYEQYF
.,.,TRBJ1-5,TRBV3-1,TGTGCCAGCAGCCACGGTTTGGGGAATCAGCCCCAGCATTTT,CASSHGLGNQPQHF
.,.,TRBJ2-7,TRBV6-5,TGTGCCAGCACCCCTCCCCAGGGGGGCTCCTACGAGCAGTACTTC,CASTPPQGGSYEQYF
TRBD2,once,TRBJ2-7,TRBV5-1,TGCGCCAGCAGCCTGGGACTAGCCGACCCGTCCTACGAGCAGTACTTC,CASSLGLADPSYEQYF
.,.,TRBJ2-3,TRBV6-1,TGTGCCAGCAGTGAAAAGGGGGGGGTACGCACAGATACGCAGTATTTT,CASSEKGGVRTDTQYF
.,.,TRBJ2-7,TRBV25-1,TGTGCCAGCAGACTAGGCAGAGGGGAGCAGTACTTC,CASRLGRGEQYF
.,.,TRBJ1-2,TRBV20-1,TGCAGTGCCGAAGTAGGCTCCTGGGGCTATGGCTACACCTTC,CSAEVGSWGYGYTF
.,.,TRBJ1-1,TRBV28,TGTGCCGTCACTGCGGCAGGGGTCGAACTGAATGGTTTCTTT,CAVTAAGVELNGFF
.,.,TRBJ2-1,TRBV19,TGTGCCAGTAGTATCGGGGGCGAGTCCAATGAGCAGTTCTTC,CASSIGGESNEQFF
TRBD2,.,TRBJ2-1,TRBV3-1,TGTGCCAGCAGCCAAGAGTCCCCGGGACTAGCGGGAAGGAGGACCCTCTACAATGAGCAGTTCTTC,CASSQESPGLAGRRTLYNEQFF
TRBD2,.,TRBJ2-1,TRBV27,TGTGCCAGCAGTCCAGCGGGGGTGTCCTACAATGAGCAGTTCTTC,CASSPAGVSYNEQFF
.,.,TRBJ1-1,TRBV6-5,TGTGCCAGCAGTTCCCCGGGAGGGACGCACACTGAAGCTTTCTTT,CASSSPGGTHTEAFF
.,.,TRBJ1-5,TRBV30,TGTGCCTGGAGTGAGGGGAATAGCAATCAGCCCCAGCATTTT,CAWSEGNSNQPQHF
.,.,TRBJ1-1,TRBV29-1,TGCAGCGCCGCGGGCCCAGGGGTCACTGAAGCTTTCTTT,CSAAGPGVTEAFF
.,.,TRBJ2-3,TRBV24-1,TGTGCCACCAGCCCCAGTGGGGGGTCAGATACGCAGTATTTT,CATSPSGGSDTQYF
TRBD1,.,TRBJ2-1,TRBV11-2,TGTGCCAGCAGGCGGACAGGGGGCTACAATGAGCAGTTCTTC,CASRRTGGYNEQFF
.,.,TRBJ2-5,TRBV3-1,TGTGCCAGCAGCCAAGACTTCTCACGCCGCGGAGAGACCCAGTACTTC,CASSQDFSRRGETQYF
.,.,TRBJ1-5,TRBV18,TGTGCCAGCTCCCCTGTTGGGACTAACAATCAGCCCCAGCATTTT,CASSPVGTNNQPQHF
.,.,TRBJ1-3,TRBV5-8,TGTGCCAGCAGCGCCTTGCGTGGGCCGGGAGGAAACACCATATATTTT,CASSALRGPGGNTIYF
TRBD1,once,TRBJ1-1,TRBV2,TGTGCCAGCAGGGGACAGGGAGTAGGGAACACTGAAGCTTTCTTT,CASRGQGVGNTEAFF
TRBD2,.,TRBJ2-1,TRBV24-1,TGTGCCACCAGTGATGCGACTAGCGGTAACTACAATGAGCAGTTCTTC,CATSDATSGNYNEQFF
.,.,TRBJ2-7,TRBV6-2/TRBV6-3,TGTGCCAGCAGACCGGACCCCTACTACGAGCAGTACTTC,CASRPDPYYEQYF
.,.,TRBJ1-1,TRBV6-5,TGTGCCAGCAGTCGAGTAACGAACACTGAAGCTTTCTTT,CASSRVTNTEAFF
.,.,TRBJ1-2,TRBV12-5,TGTGCTAGTGGTTTTAGCGGATCGGACAGTGATGGCTACACCTTC,CASGFSGSDSDGYTF
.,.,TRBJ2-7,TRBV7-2,TGTGCCAGCAGCTTAGCGGCCTGGGACGAGCAGTACTTC,CASSLAAWDEQYF
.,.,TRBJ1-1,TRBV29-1,TGCAGCGTTGAATCGGGACTGAACACTGAAGCTTTCTTT,CSVESGLNTEAFF
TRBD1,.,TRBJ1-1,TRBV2,TGTGCCAGCAGTGAAGACAGGGGCCTTGAAGCTTTCTTT,CASSEDRGLEAFF
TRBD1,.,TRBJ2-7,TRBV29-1,TGCAGCGTTGCAGGACAGGGCGTACACGAGCAGTACTTC,CSVAGQGVHEQYF
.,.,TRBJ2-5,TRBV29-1,TGCAGCGTTGACTTGATGGGGGTCCGGGAGACCCAGTACTTC,CSVDLMGVRETQYF
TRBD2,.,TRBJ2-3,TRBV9,TGTGCCAGCAGCGGTTGGGGCGAGCGGGGGGTCAGCACAGATACGCAGTATTTT,CASSGWGERGVSTDTQYF
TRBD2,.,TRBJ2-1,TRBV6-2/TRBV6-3,TGTGCCAGCACCCGAGCTCTTCGACTAGCGGGAGTTCGCGATGAGCAGTTCTTC,CASTRALRLAGVRDEQFF
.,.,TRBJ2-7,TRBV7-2,TGTGCCAGCAGACCATTTGGGTTACTTTTCGAGCAGTACTTC,CASRPFGLLFEQYF
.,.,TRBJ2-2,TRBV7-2,TGTGCCAGCAGCTTAGCGGCCGCGGTCGGGGCCGGGGAGCTGTTTTTT,CASSLAAAVGAGELFF
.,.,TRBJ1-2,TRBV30,TGTGCCTGGAGTACCCAGAGCTATGGCTACACCTTC,CAWSTQSYGYTF
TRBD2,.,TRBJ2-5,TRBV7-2,TGTGCCAGCAGCTCGTGGACTAGCCAAGAGACCCAGTACTTC,CASSSWTSQETQYF